The clone carrying this T cell receptor (beta chain) was observed a handful of times. The antigen is undetermined. This entry belongs to a study of response to subunit inactivated influenza vaccine. Notes on the study in general: T cells newly recruited by each seasonal influenza vaccination are few, the authors suggested.

MiXCR was run by TCRdb on the RT-PCR reads, yielding one entry per CDR3 protein. The sample includes about 830,000 distinct CDR3 sequences, about 18% of them seen just once. The CDR3 has 13 residues. Germline V gene sequence: CDR1 LNHDA, CDR2 SQIVND (reference sequence). Trimming took 3 bases from V and 7 from J, leaving 10 bases between them. This sequence originates from a man in his fifties or sixties who received an inactivated influenza vaccine. The rearrangement links TRBV19 to TRBJ2-1, with no clear D. The sequencing here drew on PBMCs from blood, taken about 5 days after vaccination. This CDR3 is CASSIHQSNEQFF. The CDR3 bases are TGTGCCAGTAGTATCCACCAATCAAATGAGCAGTTCTTC.